This TCR beta chain was documented in a study of blood T cell repertoires in COVID-19. Study details: Whether acute or convalescent, the COVID-19 samples came from the United States, Italy and Spain. In each case, the material was cDNA or gDNA derived from T cells, B-cell-depleted T cells, or PBMCs.

Methods used by the authors: Researchers report that nucleated cell counts were estimated from reference gene primer amplification. TCRdb keeps only in-frame clones here, not all; method: immunoSEQ multiplex PCR. V and J calls and clone size are copied from that table; D and trimming were computed from the DNA. This table has under 200,000 clones, roughly 80% appearing once. This CDR3 has 14 amino acids. The germline V and J ends were trimmed by 1 base and 1 base, with 7 bases remaining between them. Per germline, CDR1 MGHRA and CDR2 YSYEKL. The gene calls are TRBV4-1 and TRBJ1-1, with D perhaps TRBD1 (6 bases). What was sequenced was peripheral blood. This receptor was identified in a man aged 55 to 70 with acute or convalescent COVID-19. CDR3 sequence reads: CASSQGGRNTEAFF. The CDR3 region has the DNA TGCGCCAGCAGCCAAGGGGGGCGGAACACTGAAGCTTTCTTT.